This T cell receptor beta chain comes out of a study of cytomegalovirus exposure and HLA in healthy donors (dated by TCRdb to 2016 to 2017). Background for the entire study: An earlier analysis of some 550 of the donors reported 250 to 350 Gb of sequence data and more than 90 million unique TCR beta sequences from 150 million to 200 million T cells. About 280 gigabases of sequencing data and around 90 million unique TCR sequences made up an early release that covered around 640 HLA-typed donors. The genetic ancestry cluster associated with self-reported Caucasian donors included around four fifths of the 398 genotyped donors. The aim of the study was to test whether cataloging public T cell receptors could identify signatures of past pathogen exposure. Using immunosequencing, the study profiled T cell repertoires from about 610 subjects and related those repertoires to cytomegalovirus serostatus. In addition to the first cohort of 650 to 800 subjects, a separate validation cohort of 130 or so different subjects was used. The study combined high-throughput TCR immunosequencing, statistical association of individual TCRs with disease status, and machine learning to predict cytomegalovirus infection status. To study patterns of TCR occurrence, a later analysis re-analyzed previously published TCR beta repertoires from 650 to 750 donors and added high-resolution HLA genotyping. Rather than drawing on any new phenotypic data, the later analysis identified candidate immune exposures from TCR beta sequences and the way those sequences occurred across donors. An earlier analysis of more than 450 of the donors used high-throughput TCR beta sequencing to judge whether each TCR beta V gene segment behaved as functional or pseudogenic. Donor age, sex, ethnicity and CMV serostatus were compiled alongside the repertoire data. In a later genetic analysis, genome-wide SNP genotypes for about three fifths of the roughly 670 donors were used, and that subset was treated as a discovery cohort. Every repertoire in the discovery cohort had been generated on one and the same sequencing platform. Both class I and class II loci were covered by HLA typing, at four-digit resolution. The number of donors typed differed by locus, with about 620-630 for A, B, C, DRB1 and DQB1, approximately 500 for DQA1, 606 for DPA1, and some 440 for DPB1. Several DR-DQ haplotypes were treated as single units for association and clustering because of strong linkage in the cohort. Across 398 genotyped donors of the cohort, an average of approximately 220,000 unique TCR beta nucleotide sequences per donor were sequenced, and 15% to 20% of those sequences were non-productive.

The germline V gene (reference sequence) gives CDR1 as SGHNT and CDR2 as YYREEE. Trimming accounts for 3 bases at V and 1 base at J, while the number of junction bases matched to no gene is 8. The CDR3 holds 16 amino acids from the cysteine to the phenylalanine. Kept here is only the CDR3 DNA, which spans 48 bases and is read in frame from base 1. The cohort was made up of about 670 healthy bone marrow donors. At the time of sampling, all cohort members were nominally healthy, though unrecorded immune exposures were likely present. The donor tested CMV seronegative and was one of the 352 seronegative cohort members. Every donor gave a peripheral blood sample, and the peripheral blood mononuclear cells from that sample were used for TCR beta sequencing. Genomic DNA was extracted from the blood cell samples with the Qiagen DNeasy Blood Extraction Kit. General conclusions and limits of the study: In an earlier analysis of fewer than 700 of the donors, most TCR beta V segments appeared in productive rearrangements about 87% or about 30% of the time, broadly matching IMGT annotations. Assigning TCR associations to individual alleles was difficult when HLA alleles, especially DR and DQ, strongly co-occurred. The 87-base-pair reads could not distinguish some IMGT-functional V segments, including TRBV6-2 and TRBV6-3, so those segments were excluded. A later analysis found that HLA-associated TCR beta chains were more clonally expanded and had lower generation probabilities than equally common non-associated chains. Roughly uniform sequencing depth across donors was assumed in presence/absence analyses, although this assumption may not hold. Across donors, most TCR sequences were observed very rarely, whereas some public TCRs were present in many individuals. A few of the identified cytomegalovirus-associated TCR beta chains were confirmed in vitro to be specific for cytomegalovirus antigens. A cluster of highly shared sequence variants was judged likely to represent a technical artifact of the sequencing pipeline. In a later genetic analysis, a missense DCLRE1C variant was associated with V-gene and J-gene trimming of TCR beta chains, and the association was replicated in an independent cohort. The classifier was reported to diagnose cytomegalovirus status with high specificity and sensitivity in both the original and validation cohorts. A further reported finding was that TCR beta sequences accurately predicted the HLA-A and HLA-B alleles for most subjects in the first cohort. At a false discovery rate of 0.05, a later analysis linked around 15,000 TCR beta sequences to specific HLA alleles. Because HLA typing was unavailable for some donors at each locus, only the typed subset was used in association tests. This cohort had only TCR beta chains sequenced, and the lack of alpha or paired-chain data limited which features could be detected. Immune exposure information for the cohort was limited to CMV serostatus. According to a later analysis, TCR association rates differed among HLA loci, with DRB1 alleles showing the most associated TCRs and HLA-C alleles showing the fewest. The earlier analysis of fewer than 750 of the donors excluded roughly 17 rarely observed V segments, including chromosome 9 orphons, because counts were too low. The study gave a list of roughly 150 TCR beta chains associated with cytomegalovirus. Most CMV-associated TCR beta chains appeared to be HLA-restricted in a later analysis, and the HLA associations seemed to be driven largely by CMV exposure. According to a later analysis, parvovirus B19, influenza, CMV and Epstein-Barr virus appeared linked to several top co-occurrence clusters. According to a later genetic analysis, donors in an Asian-associated ancestry cluster had fewer N-insertions in productive TCRs than the approximately 650-donor mean. Correlated functional status among segregating V segments might be attributable to linkage disequilibrium, but an unknown experimental factor could not be ruled out. The authors suggested that the approach could potentially be generalized to other disease states and immunological phenotypes.

With respect to this clone: The target of this receptor is not known. Nothing much larger sits one base from this clone, and base qualities are not available.

Libraries came from the immunoSEQ multiplex PCR assay. For the multiplex PCR, a mixture combining 60 forward primers for TCR Vbeta segments and 13 reverse primers for TCR Jbeta segments was used. Amplification of the CDR3 region of rearranged TCR beta genes was performed with a multiplex PCR assay on genomic DNA. On the Illumina HiSeq System, the amplified TCR beta libraries were sequenced as 87-base-pair reads. Turning to the authors' computational methods: A later analysis counted some 80 million unique TCR beta chains across the 500 to 850 repertoires, and 9 million to 14 million of these chains were shared by at least two donors. A nearest-neighbor algorithm error-corrected the raw reads and collapsed the reads into unique sequences, merging closely related sequences to remove PCR and sequencing errors. Alignment of CDR3 sequences to IMGT reference sequences was used to assign V, D and J gene segments. Each retained sequence needed at least a six-nucleotide match to both a V gene segment and a J gene segment. A rearrangement counted as productive if the CDR3 had no stop codons and remained in frame with V and J, and every other rearrangement counted as non-productive. Following IMGT convention, CDR3 was defined as the stretch from the second conserved V-encoded cysteine to the conserved J-encoded phenylalanine. The earlier analysis of fewer than 750 of the donors excluded sequences that lacked an unambiguous match to a single V gene segment. In an earlier analysis of roughly 500 of the donors, V segments were called functional above 56.7% productive rearrangements and were called segregating when the between-donor standard deviation exceeded 5%. A statistical classification framework was built for diagnosing cytomegalovirus status from the catalog of TCR beta chain sequences. In a later analysis, TCR nucleotide sequences were compared against IMGT/GENE-DB human TR gene sequences so that V and J genes could be assigned. In a later analysis, CDR3 sequences and most-parsimonious VDJ recombination scenarios were assigned using the TCRdist pipeline. In a later analysis, every TCR beta chain was defined by the combination of its CDR3 amino acid sequence and its V-gene family, and reads without a unique V-gene family were dropped. To address suspected cross-contamination and a sequencing artifact, a later analysis removed roughly 580 highly shared, low-generation-probability nucleotide sequences. In a later analysis, a clonal expansion index was calculated for each public chain from normalized within-repertoire ranks of inferred template counts. Generation probabilities in a later analysis came from a VDJ recombination model fitted to out-of-frame rearrangements, and those results were checked against IGoR. In a later analysis, hypergeometric tests were used to score TCR-TCR, TCR-HLA and TCR-CMV co-occurrence, with a repertoire-size bias correction applied to TCR pairs. To estimate false discovery rates, a later analysis permuted the HLA or CMV assignments 20 times. In a later analysis, co-occurring TCRs were grouped using DBSCAN, and TCRdist sequence similarity was added for clustering within HLA-allele-positive subsets. Repertoires with fewer than 30,000 or more than 120,000 public chains were left out of co-occurrence clustering, as were roughly five repertoires with anomalous nucleotide sharing. In TCRdb, the immuneACCESS table is reduced to in-frame sequences with V and J assigned. These tables do not hold every clone; where another copy was compared, an unresolved V gene accounts for under half, and the others remain unexplained. V and J calls and clone size are copied from that table; D and trimming were computed from the DNA. The sample table contains fewer than 150,000 clones; only one count was recorded for 73% of them. The leading ten clones occupy around 4.1% of the sample.

What was sequenced was PBMCs. In this chain, TRBV5-4 is recombined with TRBJ2-3; 7 junctional bases match TRBD2. The sequence was collected from a woman aged 40 to 50 in good health and CMV-seronegative. Here the CDR3 is given as CASSSELATGTDTQYF. The DNA sequence is TGTGCCAGCAGCTCCGAACTAGCGACTGGCACAGATACGCAGTATTTT.